Presented here are 10 T cell receptor beta chains from one specimen sequenced in a study of cytomegalovirus exposure and HLA in healthy donors. Both 60 Vbeta primers and 13 Jbeta primers went into the PCR. The data were produced by immunoSEQ multiplex PCR, yet TCRdb's version contains in-frame clones alone and is incomplete. This repertoire shows about 170,000 clones, 70% to 80% found once; its top ten account for approximately 2.1%. The specimen was PBMCs. All receptors come from a woman aged 25 to 45 in good health and CMV-seropositive.

The V gene is TRBV7-9, the J gene TRBJ1-1; D possibly corresponds to TRBD1 (6 bases). Trimming cost V 3 bases and J 2 bases, with 13 bases left between them. Germline V lookup: CDR1 SEHNR, CDR2 FQNEAQ (reference sequence). The CDR3 runs 15 residues. For the CDR3, the DNA is TGTGCCAGCAGCTTCGGACGACAGGTAAACACTGAAGCTTTCTTT. Amino acids: CASSFGRQVNTEAFF.

This rearrangement joins TRBV18 to TRBJ1-1; D not certain. This CDR3 region has 17 residues. Trimming stripped 5 bases from V and 1 base from J, with 20 bases between. Germline CDR1 and CDR2: KGHSH and LQKENI. The CDR3 DNA reads TGTGCCAGCTCATCCGGACCGTATGAGGGCCCGAACACTGAAGCTTTCTTT. It translates to CASSSGPYEGPNTEAFF.

This clone showed up many times. The chain combines TRBV2 with TRBJ2-4; D perhaps matches TRBD2 (6 bases). This CDR3 contains 10 residues. The ends were cut back, 9 bases at V and 7 bases at J, with 7 bases in the middle. Germline assignment: CDR1 SNHLY and CDR2 FYNNEI. The CDR3 loop is CASGGNIQYF. The CDR3, as DNA: TGTGCCAGTGGAGGGAACATTCAGTACTTC.

The chain uses TRBV7-2 and TRBJ1-2; TRBD1 might be the D (5 bases). Germline CDR1 SGHTA, CDR2 FQGNSA. The germline V and J ends were trimmed by 2 bases and 3 bases, with 10 bases remaining between them. The CDR3 consists of 14 residues. CDR3 protein: CASSLNWDYYGYTF. Written as DNA, the CDR3 is TGTGCCAGCAGCTTAAATTGGGACTACTATGGCTACACCTTC.

The table lists this clone with a few counts. The chain combines TRBV30 with TRBJ2-2, with 8 bases matching TRBD1. Germline V lookup: CDR1 GTSNPN, CDR2 SVGIG (reference sequence). Trimming cost V 3 bases and J 3 bases; bases outside gene matches: 9. The CDR3 covers 16 residues. This chain's CDR3 is CAWRGIGQGDTGELFF. CDR3 in DNA: TGTGCCTGGAGGGGTATCGGACAGGGTGACACCGGGGAGCTGTTTTTT.

This clone was seen a few times. The chain employs TRBV4-3 and TRBJ1-2; 7 bases are shared with TRBD1. This CDR3 comprises 14 residues. CDR1 LGHNA and CDR2 YSLEER come from the germline V gene. Germline trimming cut 1 base from V and 3 bases from J; bases unmatched to any gene: 2. The CDR3: CASSQAGQDYGYTF. The CDR3 coding sequence is TGCGCCAGCAGCCAAGCAGGACAGGACTATGGCTACACCTTC.

The chain joins TRBV30 to TRBJ1-4; a possible D gene is TRBD1 (5 bases). Germline V gene sequence: CDR1 GTSNPN, CDR2 SVGIG (reference sequence). Between the trimmed V and J ends, which lost 1 base and 7 bases, there was a span of 10 bases. This CDR3 comprises 13 residues. CDR3 bases: TGTGCCTGGAGTGGGCAGGGAGGTGAAAAACTGTTTTTT. This sequence encodes CAWSGQGGEKLFF.

The chain employs TRBV2 and TRBJ2-7, with D possibly matching TRBD2 (5 bases). CDR3 length: 14 residues. Germline CDR1 SNHLY, CDR2 FYNNEI. V was clipped by 3 bases and J by 4 bases, with 13 bases between them. The CDR3 reads CASSDYGGLYEQYF. CDR3 DNA sequence: TGTGCCAGCAGTGATTATGGCGGGCTGTACGAGCAGTACTTC.

This chain links TRBV29-1 with TRBJ2-7; 7 nucleotides line up with TRBD1. Germline V lookup: CDR1 SQVTM, CDR2 ANQGSEA. CDR3 length: 13 residues. V lost 6 bases and J lost 3; bases outside the gene matches: 8. The CDR3 nucleotides read TGCAGCGTCTCGCAGGGGGATTACTACGAGCAGTACTTC. Its protein is CSVSQGDYYEQYF.

This chain joins TRBV5-1 and TRBJ2-7; D remains unclear. The V gene lost 1 base and the J gene lost 3 bases, with 8 bases spanning the gap. Germline CDR1 is SGHRS and CDR2 is YFSETQ. CDR3 length: 13 amino acids. CDR3 protein: CASSLWSDYEQYF. The CDR3, as DNA: TGCGCCAGCAGCTTGTGGTCAGACTACGAGCAGTACTTC.